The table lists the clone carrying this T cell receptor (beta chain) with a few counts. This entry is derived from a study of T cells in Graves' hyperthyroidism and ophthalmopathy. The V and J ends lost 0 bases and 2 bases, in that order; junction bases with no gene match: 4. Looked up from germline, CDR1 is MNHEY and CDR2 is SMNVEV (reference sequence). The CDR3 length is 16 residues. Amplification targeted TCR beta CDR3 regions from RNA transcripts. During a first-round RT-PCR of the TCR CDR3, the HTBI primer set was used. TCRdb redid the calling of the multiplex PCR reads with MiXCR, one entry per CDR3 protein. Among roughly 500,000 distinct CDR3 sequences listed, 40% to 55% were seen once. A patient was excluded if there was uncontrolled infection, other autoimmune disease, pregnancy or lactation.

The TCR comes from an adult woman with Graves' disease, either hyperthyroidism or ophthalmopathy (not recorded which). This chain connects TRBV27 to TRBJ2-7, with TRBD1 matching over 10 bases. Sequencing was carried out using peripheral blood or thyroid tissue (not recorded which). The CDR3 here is CASSLSAGTGAYEQYF. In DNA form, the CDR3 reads TGTGCCAGCAGTTTATCAGCCGGGACAGGGGCCTACGAGCAGTACTTC.